This TCR beta chain was observed in a study of blood T cell repertoires in COVID-19. The protocol was immunoSEQ multiplex PCR, while the TCRdb copy is restricted to in-frame clones and leaves out a portion. The table includes around 170,000 clones, 84% detected once. The CDR3 extends over 14 amino acids. J gave up 3 bases and V 3 bases, and 3 bases lay outside the gene matches. The germline V gene encodes CDR1 DFQATT and CDR2 SNEGSKA (reference sequence). The specimen was PBMCs or T cells enriched from blood (not recorded which). This TCR came from a woman aged 45-65 years who had recovered from COVID-19. The J gene is TRBJ1-5, the V gene TRBV20-1, with TRBD1 identical over 9 bases. The CDR3 sequence is CSASGDRDNQPQHF. In nucleotides, the CDR3 is TGCAGTGCTAGTGGGGACAGGGACAATCAGCCCCAGCATTTT.